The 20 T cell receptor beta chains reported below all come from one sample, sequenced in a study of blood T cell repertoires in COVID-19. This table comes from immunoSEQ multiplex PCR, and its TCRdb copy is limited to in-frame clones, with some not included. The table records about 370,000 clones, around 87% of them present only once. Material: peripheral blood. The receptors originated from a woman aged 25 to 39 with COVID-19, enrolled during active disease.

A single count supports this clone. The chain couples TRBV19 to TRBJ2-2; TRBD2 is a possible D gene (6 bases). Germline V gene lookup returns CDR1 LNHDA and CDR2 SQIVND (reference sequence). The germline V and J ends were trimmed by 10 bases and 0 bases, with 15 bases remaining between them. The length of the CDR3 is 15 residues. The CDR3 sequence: CATRRGSANTGELFF. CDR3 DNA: TGTGCCACTCGTCGGGGGAGCGCGAACACCGGGGAGCTGTTTTTT.

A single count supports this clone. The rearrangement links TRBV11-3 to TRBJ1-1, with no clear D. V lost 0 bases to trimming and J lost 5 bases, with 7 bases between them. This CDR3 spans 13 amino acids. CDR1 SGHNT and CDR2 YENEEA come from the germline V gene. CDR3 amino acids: CASSLDRRTEAFF. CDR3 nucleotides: TGTGCCAGCAGCTTAGACAGGAGGACTGAAGCTTTCTTT. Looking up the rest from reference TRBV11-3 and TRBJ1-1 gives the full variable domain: EAGVVQSPRYKIIEKKQPVAFWCNPISGHNTLYWYLQNLGQGPELLIRYENEEAVDDSQLPKDRFSAERLKGVDSTLKIQPAELGDSAVYLCASSLDRRTEAFFGQGTRLTVV.

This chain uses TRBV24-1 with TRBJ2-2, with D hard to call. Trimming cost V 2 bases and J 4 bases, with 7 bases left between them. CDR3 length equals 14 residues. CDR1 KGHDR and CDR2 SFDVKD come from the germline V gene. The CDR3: CATSDSHGTGELFF. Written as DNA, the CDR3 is TGTGCCACCAGTGATTCACATGGCACCGGGGAGCTGTTTTTT.

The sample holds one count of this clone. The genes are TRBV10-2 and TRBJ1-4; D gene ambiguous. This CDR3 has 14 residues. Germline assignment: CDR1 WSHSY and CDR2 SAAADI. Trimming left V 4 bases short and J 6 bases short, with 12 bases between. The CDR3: CASSGRNRDEKLFF. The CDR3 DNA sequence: TGCGCCAGCAGTGGCCGCAACAGAGATGAAAAACTGTTTTTT.

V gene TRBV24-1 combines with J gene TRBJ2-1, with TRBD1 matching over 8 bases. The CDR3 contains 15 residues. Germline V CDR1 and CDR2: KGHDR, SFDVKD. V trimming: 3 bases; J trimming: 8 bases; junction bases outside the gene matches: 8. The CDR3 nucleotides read TGTGCCACCAGTGATCCCGGGACAGGTCTCGATGAGCAGTTCTTC. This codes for CATSDPGTGLDEQFF.

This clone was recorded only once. The CDR3: CAISTGGTGASPLHF. The DNA for the CDR3 is TGTGCCATCAGTACAGGGGGGACGGGAGCGTCACCCCTCCACTTT. The V gene is TRBV10-3, the J gene TRBJ1-6; TRBD1 matches 8 bases. V trimming: 5 bases; J trimming: 10 bases; junction bases outside the gene matches: 10. CDR1 is ENHRY and CDR2 is SYGVKD in the germline V gene. The CDR3 runs to 15 residues.

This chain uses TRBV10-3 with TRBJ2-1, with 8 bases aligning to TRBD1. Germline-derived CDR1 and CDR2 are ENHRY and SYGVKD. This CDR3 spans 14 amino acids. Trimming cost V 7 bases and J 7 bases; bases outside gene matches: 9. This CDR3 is CAITPGQGRNEQFF. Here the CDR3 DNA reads TGTGCCATCACCCCCGGACAGGGCAGGAATGAGCAGTTCTTC.

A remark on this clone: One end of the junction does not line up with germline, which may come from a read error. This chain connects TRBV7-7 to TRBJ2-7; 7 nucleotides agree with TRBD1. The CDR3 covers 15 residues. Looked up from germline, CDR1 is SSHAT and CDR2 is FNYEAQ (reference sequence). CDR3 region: CASSLARDSSYEQYF. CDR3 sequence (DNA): TGTGCTAGCAGCTTAGCCCGGGACAGCTCCTACGAGCAGTACTTC.

In nucleotides, the CDR3 is TGCACCACCCCCGAGGACAGGGGCCCCAGTTCTGGAAACACCATATATTTT. Its protein product is CTTPEDRGPSSGNTIYF. The V call is TRBV1, the J call TRBJ1-3; the table's D call, TRBD1, was not checked against the DNA. TRBV1 is termed a pseudogene. The length of the CDR3 is 17 residues.

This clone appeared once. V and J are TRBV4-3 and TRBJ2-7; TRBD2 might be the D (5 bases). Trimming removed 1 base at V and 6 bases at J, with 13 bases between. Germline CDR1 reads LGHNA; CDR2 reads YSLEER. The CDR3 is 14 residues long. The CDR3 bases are TGCGCCAGCAGCCAAGTCTGGGCGGGCGGCGAGCAGTACTTC. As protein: CASSQVWAGGEQYF.

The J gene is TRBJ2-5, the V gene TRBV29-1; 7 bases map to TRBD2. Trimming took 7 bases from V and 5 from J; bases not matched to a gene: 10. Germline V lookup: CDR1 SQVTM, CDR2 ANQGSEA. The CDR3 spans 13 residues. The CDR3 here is CSAGGAGVETQYF. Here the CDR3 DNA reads TGCAGCGCCGGGGGTGCGGGAGTGGAGACCCAGTACTTC.

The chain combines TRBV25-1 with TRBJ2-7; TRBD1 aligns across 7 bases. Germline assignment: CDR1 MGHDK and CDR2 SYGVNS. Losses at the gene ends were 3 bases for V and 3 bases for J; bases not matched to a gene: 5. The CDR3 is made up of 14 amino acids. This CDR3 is CASSDRQGLYEQYF. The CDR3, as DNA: TGTGCCAGCAGTGATAGACAGGGCCTCTACGAGCAGTACTTC.

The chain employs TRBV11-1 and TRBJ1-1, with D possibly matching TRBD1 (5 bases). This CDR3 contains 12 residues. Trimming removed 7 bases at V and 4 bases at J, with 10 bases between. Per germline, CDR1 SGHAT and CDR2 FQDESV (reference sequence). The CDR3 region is CASMGPGTEAFF. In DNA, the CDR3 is TGTGCCAGCATGGGGCCTGGCACTGAAGCTTTCTTT.

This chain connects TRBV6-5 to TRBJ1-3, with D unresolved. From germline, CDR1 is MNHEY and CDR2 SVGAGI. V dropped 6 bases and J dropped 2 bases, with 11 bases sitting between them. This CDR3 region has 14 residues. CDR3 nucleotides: TGTGCCAGCAGCCTTGCCGGGGCTGGAAACACCATATATTTT. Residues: CASSLAGAGNTIYF.

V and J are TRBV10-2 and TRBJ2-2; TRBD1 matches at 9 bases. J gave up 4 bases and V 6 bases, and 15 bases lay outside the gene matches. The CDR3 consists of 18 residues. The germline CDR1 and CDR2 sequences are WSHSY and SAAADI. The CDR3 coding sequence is TGCGCCAGCAGCCAAATTCTGAGCACAGGGGGCGTCACCGGGGAGCTGTTTTTT. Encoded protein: CASSQILSTGGVTGELFF.

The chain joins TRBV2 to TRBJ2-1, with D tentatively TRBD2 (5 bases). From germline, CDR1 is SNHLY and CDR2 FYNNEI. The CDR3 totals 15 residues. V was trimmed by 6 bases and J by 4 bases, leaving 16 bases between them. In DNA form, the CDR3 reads TGTGCCAGCAGGCCACGCGGGTTCCTGTACAATGAGCAGTTCTTC. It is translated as CASRPRGFLYNEQFF.

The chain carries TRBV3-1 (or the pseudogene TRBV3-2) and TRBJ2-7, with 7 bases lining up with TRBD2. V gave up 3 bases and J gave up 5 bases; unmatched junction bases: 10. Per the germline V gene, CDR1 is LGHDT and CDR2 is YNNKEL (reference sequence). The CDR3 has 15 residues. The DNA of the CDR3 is TGTGCCAGCAGCCACGTGGGCGGGAGCCTCCACGAGCAGTACTTC. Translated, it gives CASSHVGGSLHEQYF.

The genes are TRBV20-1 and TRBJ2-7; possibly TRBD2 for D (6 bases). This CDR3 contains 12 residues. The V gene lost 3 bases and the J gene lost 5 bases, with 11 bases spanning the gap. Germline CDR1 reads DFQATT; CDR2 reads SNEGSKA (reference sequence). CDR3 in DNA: TGCAGTGCTAGTAAGGGAGGCCACGAGCAGTACTTC. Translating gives CSASKGGHEQYF.

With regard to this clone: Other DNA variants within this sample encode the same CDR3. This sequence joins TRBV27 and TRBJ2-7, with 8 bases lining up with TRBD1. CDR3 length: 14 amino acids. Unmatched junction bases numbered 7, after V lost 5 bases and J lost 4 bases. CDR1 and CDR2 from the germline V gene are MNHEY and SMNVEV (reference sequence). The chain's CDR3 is CASSPGQGAYEQYF. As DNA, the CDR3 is TGTGCCAGCAGTCCTGGACAGGGAGCTTACGAGCAGTACTTC.

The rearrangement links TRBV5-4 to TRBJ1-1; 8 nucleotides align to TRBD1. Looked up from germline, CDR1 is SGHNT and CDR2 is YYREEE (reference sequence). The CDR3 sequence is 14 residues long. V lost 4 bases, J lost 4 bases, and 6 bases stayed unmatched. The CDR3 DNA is TGTGCCAGCAGCAGACAGGGGAGGGGCACTGAAGCTTTCTTT. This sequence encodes CASSRQGRGTEAFF.